Detailed here is one T cell receptor (beta chain). What it recognizes is unknown. Additional DNA sequences in this sample encode the identical CDR3. The germline gives CDR1 MNHEY, CDR2 SMNVEV (reference sequence). There are 13 residues in the CDR3. Trimming cost V 5 bases and J 3 bases; bases outside gene matches: 2. With 60 Vbeta and 13 Jbeta primers, the PCR was carried out. Clones were sequenced by immunoSEQ multiplex PCR, and TCRdb holds only the in-frame ones, with some missing. The table has 100,000 to 150,000 clones, around 69% seen once; the top ten hold under 9%. This record comes from a study of cytomegalovirus exposure and HLA in healthy donors. Findings and limits, study-wide: It was reported in a later analysis that an Asian-associated ancestry cluster showed fewer N-insertions than the roughly 710-donor mean. The authors enumerated over 150 TCR beta chains as linked to cytomegalovirus.

The source material was PBMCs. The receptor was derived from a woman between 35 and 50 years old in good health and CMV-seropositive. V gene TRBV27 combines with J gene TRBJ2-7; 9 bases map to TRBD2. Here the CDR3 DNA reads TGTGCCAGCAGTCTAGCGGGAAACTACGAGCAGTACTTC. The encoded protein is CASSLAGNYEQYF.